This entry lists 17 T cell receptor beta chains sequenced from one sample in a study of radiotherapy plus CTLA-4 blockade in lung cancer (dated by TCRdb to the late 2010s). Libraries were made using the immunoSEQ multiplex PCR assay. As stored in TCRdb, this immuneACCESS dataset retains in-frame rearrangements with V and J assigned. A fraction of the clones does not appear; measured against another copy, unresolved V genes explain less than half of the discrepancy, and the remainder lacks a known reason. This sample gives under 50,000 clones in total; about 86% of them show up just once. The ten largest clones add up to under 25% of the sample. This specimen consisted of peripheral blood, obtained from a patient treated with radiotherapy plus ipilimumab. The receptor set was obtained from a human donor with non-small cell lung cancer whose response to radiotherapy plus ipilimumab could not be evaluated.

The chain has TRBV7-2 and TRBJ2-3; possibly TRBD2 for D (6 bases). CDR3 size: 17 residues. Germline values: CDR1 SGHTA, CDR2 FQGNSA. The V gene lost 5 bases and the J gene lost 1 base, with 19 bases spanning the gap. CDR3 protein: CASSLTAPSEGTDTQYF. CDR3 sequence (DNA): TGTGCCAGCAGCCTAACAGCCCCTAGCGAAGGCACAGATACGCAGTATTTT.

The chain has TRBV11-2 and TRBJ2-5, with D possibly TRBD2 on 6 matching bases. The germline V gene has CDR1 SGHAT and CDR2 FQNNGV. CDR3 length equals 16 residues. With 0 bases removed from V and 1 base from J, the gap between germline ends came to 12 bases. This chain's CDR3 is CASSLDVGGRQETQYF. The DNA for the CDR3 is TGTGCCAGCAGCTTAGACGTCGGGGGACGCCAAGAGACCCAGTACTTC. The whole variable domain, filled in from reference TRBV11-2 and TRBJ2-5, reads EAGVAQSPRYKIIEKRQSVAFWCNPISGHATLYWYQQILGQGPKLLIQFQNNGVVDDSQLPKDRFSAERLKGVDSTLKIQPAKLEDSAVYLCASSLDVGGRQETQYFGPGTRLLVL.

This chain connects TRBV15 to TRBJ2-5; TRBD2 aligns across 11 bases. The CDR3 sequence is 15 residues long. V gave up 1 base and J gave up 5 bases; unmatched junction bases: 3. Germline V gene lookup returns CDR1 LNHNV and CDR2 YYDKDF (reference sequence). The CDR3 DNA reads TGTGCCACCAGCAGAGCACTAGCGGGAGACGAGACCCAGTACTTC. This translates into CATSRALAGDETQYF.

This clone has only one observation. The chain couples TRBV7-2 to TRBJ1-5; 8 nucleotides match TRBD1. V lost 1 base to trimming and J lost 4 bases; unmatched junction nucleotides: 0. Germline-derived CDR1 and CDR2 are SGHTA and FQGNSA. The length of the CDR3 is 14 residues. The CDR3 nucleotides are TGTGCCAGCAGCTTAGACAGGGGGAATCAGCCCCAGCATTTT. Translation gives CASSLDRGNQPQHF.

The chain is built from TRBV5-5 and TRBJ1-2; 7 bases are shared with TRBD1. In germline, CDR1 is SGHKS, CDR2 YYEKEE (reference sequence). This CDR3 has 17 residues. V was pared by 0 bases and J by 4 bases, with 12 bases of the junction left unmatched. DNA for the CDR3: TGTGCCAGCAGCTTGGCGGTGACAGGGACCTCACCCTATGGCTACACCTTC. It encodes CASSLAVTGTSPYGYTF.

This chain joins TRBV9 and TRBJ1-4; 9 nucleotides line up with TRBD1. Germline CDR1 reads SGDLS; CDR2 reads YYNGEE. The V segment lost 3 bases and the J segment 4 bases; nucleotides outside the gene matches: 4. This CDR3 is 15 amino acids long. CDR3 nucleotide sequence: TGTGCCAGCAGCGCCGGGACAGGGCTTAATGAAAAACTGTTTTTT. Translation: CASSAGTGLNEKLFF.

The V gene is TRBV4-3, the J gene TRBJ2-7; tentative D call: TRBD1 (5 bases). The CDR3 has 14 amino acids. Germline lookup yields CDR1 LGHNA and CDR2 YSLEER. Trimming removed 0 bases at V and 6 bases at J, with 12 bases between. The CDR3 region is CASSQDYTTAEQYF. The CDR3 DNA sequence: TGCGCCAGCAGCCAAGATTATACGACAGCCGAGCAGTACTTC.

The V and J genes are TRBV5-1 and TRBJ1-1, with a weak D call TRBD1 (6 bases). Between the trimmed V and J ends, which lost 4 bases and 2 bases, there was a span of 12 bases. There are 14 residues in the CDR3. CDR1 and CDR2 from the germline V gene are SGHRS and YFSETQ. The CDR3 here is CASSEGQPNTEAFF. DNA for the CDR3: TGCGCCAGCAGCGAAGGACAGCCCAACACTGAAGCTTTCTTT.

This chain uses TRBV4-1 with TRBJ1-3; 9 bases agree with TRBD1. This CDR3 is built from 17 residues. The V gene end was trimmed by 7 bases and the J gene end by 0 bases; junction bases not matched to a gene: 10. Germline V lookup: CDR1 MGHRA, CDR2 YSYEKL. The CDR3 DNA follows: TGCGCCAGCAACCCCGGGACAGGGAGCTTCTCTGGAAACACCATATATTTT. It encodes CASNPGTGSFSGNTIYF.

The rearrangement links TRBV6-1 to TRBJ2-5, with D unclear. CDR1 MNHNS and CDR2 SASEGT come from the germline V gene. The V and J ends lost 1 base and 4 bases respectively, with 13 bases between them. CDR3 length equals 15 residues. The CDR3 sequence: CASSEGAHLRETQYF. The CDR3 DNA reads TGTGCCAGCAGTGAAGGGGCTCACCTCCGAGAGACCCAGTACTTC.

The chain joins TRBV5-1 to TRBJ2-1; D is undetermined. In germline, CDR1 is SGHRS, CDR2 YFSETQ. The CDR3 length is 12 residues. V dropped 4 bases and J dropped 12 bases, with 14 bases sitting between them. Written as DNA, the CDR3 is TGCGCCAGCAGCCCGACTCGCGTGAGGCAGTTCTTC. It yields the protein CASSPTRVRQFF.

V is TRBV4-1 and J is TRBJ2-4, with 13 bases identical to TRBD2. The junction had 9 bases not matched to a gene; V was cut back by 4 bases and J by 0 bases. The CDR3 runs to 19 residues. Looked up from germline, CDR1 is MGHRA and CDR2 is YSYEKL. The CDR3 loop is CASSLSGLAGTIAKNIQYF. As DNA, the CDR3 is TGCGCCAGCAGCCTCTCGGGACTAGCGGGAACAATAGCCAAAAACATTCAGTACTTC.

The chain has TRBV7-4 and TRBJ1-1; tentative D call: TRBD1 (5 bases). V lost 1 base, J lost 3 bases, and 15 bases lay in between. This CDR3 has 16 amino acids. The germline gives CDR1 SGHVT, CDR2 SQSDAQ. CDR3 in amino acids: CASSLGGDPAHTEAFF. DNA for the CDR3: TGTGCCAGCAGCTTAGGGGGGGACCCTGCGCACACTGAAGCTTTCTTT.

The V gene is TRBV5-4, the J gene TRBJ1-5, with 7 bases matching TRBD1. This CDR3 region has 13 residues. Germline CDR1 reads SGHNT; CDR2 reads YYREEE (reference sequence). The V gene end was trimmed by 7 bases and the J gene end by 3 bases; junction bases not matched to a gene: 4. This CDR3 reads CASQTGLNQPQHF. The CDR3 bases are TGTGCCAGCCAGACAGGGCTCAATCAGCCCCAGCATTTT.

The genes are TRBV4-2 and TRBJ1-2, with 7 positions matching TRBD1. Germline V CDR1 and CDR2: LGHNA, YNFKEQ. This CDR3 region has 16 residues. V dropped 4 bases and J dropped 1; count of bases not matched to a gene: 9. The CDR3 nucleotides read TGTGCCAGCAGCCGGGGACAGACCTATATTAACTATGGCTACACCTTC. This gives the protein CASSRGQTYINYGYTF.

The chain carries TRBV7-9 and TRBJ1-6; TRBD1 aligns across 7 bases. Germline-derived CDR1 and CDR2 are SEHNR and FQNEAQ (reference sequence). Trimming at V came to 5 bases and at J to 10 bases, leaving 11 bases not matched to a gene. This CDR3 has 15 residues. Written as DNA, the CDR3 is TGTGCCAGCAGCGATCCCGGGACAGTGGGGTCACCCCTCCACTTT. Translating it yields CASSDPGTVGSPLHF.

The chain joins TRBV29-1 to TRBJ2-2, with TRBD2 matching over 10 bases. The V gene's germline CDR1 is SQVTM and CDR2 ANQGSEA. V trimming: 7 bases; J trimming: 4 bases; junction bases outside the gene matches: 3. This CDR3 contains 13 residues. CDR3 amino acids: CSARTSGTGELFF. The CDR3 DNA reads TGCAGCGCCCGGACTAGCGGCACCGGGGAGCTGTTTTTT.